This entry describes one T cell receptor beta chain. The antigen is unknown. This sample stems from a study of beta chain features in type 1 diabetes. The germline V gene encodes CDR1 SEHNR and CDR2 FQNEAQ (reference sequence). J was trimmed by 2 bases and V by 10 bases; bases with no gene match: 10. The CDR3 covers 15 residues. Expressed TCRB transcripts were sequenced because the isolated RNA had all been reverse transcribed beforehand. Method: immunoSEQ multiplex PCR; TCRdb's copy keeps in-frame clones and lacks some. The sample includes hundreds of thousands of clones, under 13% of them seen just once. Sort purity for all populations was recorded as exceeding 98%. Whole-study results and caveats: Within patients, naive, central memory and Treg TCRB repertoires seemed more similar than within healthy donors. Type 1 diabetes patients had moderately but significantly shorter TCRB CDR3s in all four CD4+ subsets.

Sequenced material: naive CD4+ T cells from blood. The gene calls are TRBV7-9 and TRBJ2-5, with 10 bases matching TRBD2. The TCR comes from a man under 40 with type 1 diabetes. The CDR3 here is CATTRSGGEQETQYF. CDR3 nucleotides: TGTGCCACCACAAGGAGCGGGGGGGAACAAGAGACCCAGTACTTC.